This T cell receptor beta chain was captured in a study of a mutant IDH1 vaccine in newly diagnosed glioma. Across the whole study: The start of vaccination came 4-6 weeks after radiotherapy alone, or with temozolomide cycles. Treated patients were around 60% male, about 40% female, mean age 40.4 years. Regarding the study as a whole: Seemingly, pseudoprogression had no relation to changes in the top peripheral T cell clonotypes. Around 93% of patients showed vaccine-induced immune responses across multiple MHC alleles.

As for time point: week 35, safety follow-up. Alongside topical imiquimod, each dose of vaccine comprised 300 ug of mutant IDH1 20-mer peptide. Only in-frame clones appear in the TCRdb table, and some are missing; sequencing was by immunoSEQ multiplex PCR. The table lists approximately 60,000 clones, about 73% of them singletons. V was pared by 6 bases and J by 1 base, with 9 bases between. This CDR3 is 13 amino acids long. CDR1 and CDR2 from the germline V gene are SNHLY and FYNNEI. With regard to this clone: What it recognizes is unknown.

This TCR was recovered from a man over 45 with glioma. This rearrangement joins TRBV2 to TRBJ1-1; D is ambiguous. The sample was PBMCs, taken from a glioma patient whose treatment included an IDH1 peptide vaccine. In nucleotides, the CDR3 is TGTGCCAGCAGGCGGGAGAAGAACACTGAAGCTTTCTTT. Translation gives CASRREKNTEAFF.